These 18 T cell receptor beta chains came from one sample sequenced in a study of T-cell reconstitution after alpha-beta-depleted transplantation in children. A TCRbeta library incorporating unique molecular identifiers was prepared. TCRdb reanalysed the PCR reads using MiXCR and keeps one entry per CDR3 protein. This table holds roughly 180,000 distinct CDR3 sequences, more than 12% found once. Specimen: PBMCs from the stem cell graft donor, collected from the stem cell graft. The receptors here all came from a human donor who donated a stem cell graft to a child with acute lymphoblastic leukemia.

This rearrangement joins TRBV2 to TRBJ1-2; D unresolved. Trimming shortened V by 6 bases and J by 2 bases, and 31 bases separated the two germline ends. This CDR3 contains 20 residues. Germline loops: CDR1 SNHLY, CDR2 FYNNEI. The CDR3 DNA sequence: TGTGCCAGCAGCGGTATCACTTTACGGAAGGGAGCCCTTCTCAACTATGGCTACACCTTC. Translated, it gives CASSGITLRKGALLNYGYTF.

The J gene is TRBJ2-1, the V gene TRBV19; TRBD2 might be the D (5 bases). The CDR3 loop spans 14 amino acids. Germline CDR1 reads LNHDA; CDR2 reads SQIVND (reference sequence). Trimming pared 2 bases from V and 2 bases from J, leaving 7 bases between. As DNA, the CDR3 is TGTGCCAGTAGTATACGAGGGCCCTACAATGAGCAGTTCTTC. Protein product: CASSIRGPYNEQFF.

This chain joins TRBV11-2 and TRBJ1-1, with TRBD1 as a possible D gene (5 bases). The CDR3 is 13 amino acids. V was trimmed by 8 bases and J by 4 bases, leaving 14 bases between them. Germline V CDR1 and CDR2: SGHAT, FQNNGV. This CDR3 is CASAWGGGTEAFF. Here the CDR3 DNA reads TGTGCCAGCGCCTGGGGGGGAGGCACTGAAGCTTTCTTT. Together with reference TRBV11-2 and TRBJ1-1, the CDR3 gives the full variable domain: EAGVAQSPRYKIIEKRQSVAFWCNPISGHATLYWYQQILGQGPKLLIQFQNNGVVDDSQLPKDRFSAERLKGVDSTLKIQPAKLEDSAVYLCASAWGGGTEAFFGQGTRLTVV.

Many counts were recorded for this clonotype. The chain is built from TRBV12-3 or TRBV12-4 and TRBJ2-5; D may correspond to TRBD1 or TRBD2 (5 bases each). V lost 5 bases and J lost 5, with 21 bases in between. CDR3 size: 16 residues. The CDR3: CASSPRTLRVVETQYF. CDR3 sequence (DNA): TGTGCCAGCAGTCCTAGGACATTGAGGGTGGTGGAGACCCAGTACTTC.

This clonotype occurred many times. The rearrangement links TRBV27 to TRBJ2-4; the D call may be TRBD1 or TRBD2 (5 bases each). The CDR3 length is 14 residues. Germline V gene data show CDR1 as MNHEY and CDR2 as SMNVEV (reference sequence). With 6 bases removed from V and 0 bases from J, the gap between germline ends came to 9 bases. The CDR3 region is CASRGTVAKNIQYF. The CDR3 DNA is TGTGCCAGCAGGGGGACCGTAGCCAAAAACATTCAGTACTTC.

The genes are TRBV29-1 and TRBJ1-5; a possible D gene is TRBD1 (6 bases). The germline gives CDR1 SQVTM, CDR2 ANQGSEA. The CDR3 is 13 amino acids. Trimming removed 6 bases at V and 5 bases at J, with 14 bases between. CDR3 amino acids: CSVATNRDQPQHF. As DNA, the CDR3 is TGCAGCGTCGCAACAAACAGGGATCAGCCCCAGCATTTT.

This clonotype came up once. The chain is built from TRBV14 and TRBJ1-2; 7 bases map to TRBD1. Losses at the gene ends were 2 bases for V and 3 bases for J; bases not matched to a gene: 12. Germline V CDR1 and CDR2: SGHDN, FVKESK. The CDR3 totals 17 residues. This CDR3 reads CASSQLPIRGQDYGYTF. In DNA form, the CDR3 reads TGTGCCAGCAGCCAATTGCCGATAAGGGGGCAGGACTATGGCTACACCTTC.

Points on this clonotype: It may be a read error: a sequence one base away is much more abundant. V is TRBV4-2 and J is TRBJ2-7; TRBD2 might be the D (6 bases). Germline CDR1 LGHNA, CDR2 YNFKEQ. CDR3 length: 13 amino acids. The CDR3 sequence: CAISQGGRREQYF. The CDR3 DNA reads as TGTGCCATCAGCCAAGGAGGGCGTCGCGAGCAGTACTTC.

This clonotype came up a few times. The CDR3 loop reads CASSLGAGQTEAFF. The CDR3 bases are TGCGCCAGCAGCTTGGGTGCAGGACAAACTGAAGCTTTCTTT. The V call is TRBV5-1, the J call TRBJ1-1; TRBD1 is a possible D gene (5 bases). The CDR3 is 14 amino acids. The V end was cut by 0 bases, the J end by 5 bases, with 11 bases between. The V gene's germline CDR1 is SGHRS and CDR2 YFSETQ.

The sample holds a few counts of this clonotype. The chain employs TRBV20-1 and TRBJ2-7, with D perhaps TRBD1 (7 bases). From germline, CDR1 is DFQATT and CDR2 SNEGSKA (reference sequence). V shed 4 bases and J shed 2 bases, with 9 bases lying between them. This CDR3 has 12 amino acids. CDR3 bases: TGCAGTGCTACCAGGGGGGCCTACGAGCAGTACTTC. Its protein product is CSATRGAYEQYF.

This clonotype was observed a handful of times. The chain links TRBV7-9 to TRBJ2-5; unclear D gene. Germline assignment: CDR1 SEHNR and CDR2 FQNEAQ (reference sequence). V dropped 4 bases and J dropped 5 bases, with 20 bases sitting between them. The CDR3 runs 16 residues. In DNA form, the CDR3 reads TGTGCCAGCAGCTCCTATCTAGGGCGGTATGAGGAGACCCAGTACTTC. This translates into CASSSYLGRYEETQYF. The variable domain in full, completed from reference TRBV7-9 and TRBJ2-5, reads DTGVSQNPRHKITKRGQNVTFRCDPISEHNRLYWYRQTLGQGPEFLTYFQNEAQLEKSRLLSDRFSAERPKGSFSTLEIQRTEQGDSAMYLCASSSYLGRYEETQYFGPGTRLLVL.

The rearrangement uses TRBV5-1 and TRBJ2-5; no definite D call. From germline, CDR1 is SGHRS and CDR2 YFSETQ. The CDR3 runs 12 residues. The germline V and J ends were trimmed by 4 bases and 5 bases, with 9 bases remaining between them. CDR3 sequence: CASSKDQETQYF. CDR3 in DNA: TGCGCCAGCAGCAAGGATCAGGAGACCCAGTACTTC.

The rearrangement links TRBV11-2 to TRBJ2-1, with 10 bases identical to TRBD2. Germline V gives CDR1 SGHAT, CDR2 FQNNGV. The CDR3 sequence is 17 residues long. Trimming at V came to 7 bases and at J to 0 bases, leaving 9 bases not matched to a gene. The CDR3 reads CASTPSGLAASYNEQFF. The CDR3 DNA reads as TGTGCCAGCACTCCTTCAGGACTAGCGGCCTCCTACAATGAGCAGTTCTTC. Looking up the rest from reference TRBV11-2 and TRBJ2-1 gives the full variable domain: EAGVAQSPRYKIIEKRQSVAFWCNPISGHATLYWYQQILGQGPKLLIQFQNNGVVDDSQLPKDRFSAERLKGVDSTLKIQPAKLEDSAVYLCASTPSGLAASYNEQFFGPGTRLTVL.

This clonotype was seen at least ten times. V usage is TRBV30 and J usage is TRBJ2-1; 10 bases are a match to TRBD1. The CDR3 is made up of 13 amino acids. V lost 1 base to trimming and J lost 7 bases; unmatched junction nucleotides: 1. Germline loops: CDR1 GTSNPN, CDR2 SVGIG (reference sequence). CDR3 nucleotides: TGTGCCTGGAGTGCGGACAGGGGGAATGAGCAGTTCTTC. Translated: CAWSADRGNEQFF.

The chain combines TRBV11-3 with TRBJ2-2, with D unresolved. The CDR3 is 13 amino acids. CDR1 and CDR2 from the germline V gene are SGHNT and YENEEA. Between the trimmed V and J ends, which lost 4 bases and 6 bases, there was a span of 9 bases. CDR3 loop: CASSSEPSGELFF. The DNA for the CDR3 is TGTGCCAGCAGCTCAGAGCCCTCCGGGGAGCTGTTTTTT.

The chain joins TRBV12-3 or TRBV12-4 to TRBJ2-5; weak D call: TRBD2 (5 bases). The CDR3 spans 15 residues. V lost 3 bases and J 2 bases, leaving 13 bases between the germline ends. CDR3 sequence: CASSFPRANQETQYF. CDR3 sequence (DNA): TGTGCCAGCAGTTTTCCGCGGGCGAATCAAGAGACCCAGTACTTC.

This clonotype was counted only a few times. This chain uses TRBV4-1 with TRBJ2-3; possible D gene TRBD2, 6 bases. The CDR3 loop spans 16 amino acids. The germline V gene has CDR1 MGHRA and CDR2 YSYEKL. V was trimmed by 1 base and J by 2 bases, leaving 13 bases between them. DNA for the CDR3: TGCGCCAGCAGCCAAGGGGGTAGCGGACACACAGATACGCAGTATTTT. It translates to CASSQGGSGHTDTQYF.

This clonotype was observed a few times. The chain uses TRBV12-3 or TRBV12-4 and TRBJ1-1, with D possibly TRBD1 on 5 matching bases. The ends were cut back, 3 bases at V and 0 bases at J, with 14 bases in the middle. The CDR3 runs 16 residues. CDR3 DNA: TGTGCCAGCAGTTTTAATTCGGGACGGGTGAACACTGAAGCTTTCTTT. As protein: CASSFNSGRVNTEAFF.